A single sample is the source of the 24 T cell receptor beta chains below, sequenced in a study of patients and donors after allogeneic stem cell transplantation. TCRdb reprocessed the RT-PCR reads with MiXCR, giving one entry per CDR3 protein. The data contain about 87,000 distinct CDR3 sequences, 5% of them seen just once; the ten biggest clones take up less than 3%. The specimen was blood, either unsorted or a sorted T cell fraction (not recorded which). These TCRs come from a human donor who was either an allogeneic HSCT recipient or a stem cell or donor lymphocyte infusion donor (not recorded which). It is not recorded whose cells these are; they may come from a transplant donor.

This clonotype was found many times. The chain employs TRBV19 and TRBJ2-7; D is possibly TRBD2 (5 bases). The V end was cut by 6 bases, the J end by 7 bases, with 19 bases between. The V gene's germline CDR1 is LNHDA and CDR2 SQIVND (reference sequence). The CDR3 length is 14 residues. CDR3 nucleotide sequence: TGTGCCAGTAGCTATGACGGGGTCTTGGGGGAGCAGTACTTC. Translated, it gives CASSYDGVLGEQYF.

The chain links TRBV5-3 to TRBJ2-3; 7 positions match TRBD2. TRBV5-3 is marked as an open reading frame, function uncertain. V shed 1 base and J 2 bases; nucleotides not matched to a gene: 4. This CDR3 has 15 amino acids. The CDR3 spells CARSLRAGTTDTQYF. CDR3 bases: TGTGCCAGAAGCTTGCGAGCGGGGACCACAGATACGCAGTATTTT.

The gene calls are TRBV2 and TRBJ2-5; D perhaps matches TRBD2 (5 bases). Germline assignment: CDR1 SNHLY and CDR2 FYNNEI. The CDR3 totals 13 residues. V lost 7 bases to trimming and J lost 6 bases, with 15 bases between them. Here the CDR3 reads CASTPGAAQTQYF. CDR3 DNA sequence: TGTGCCAGCACCCCCGGAGCGGCGCAGACCCAGTACTTC.

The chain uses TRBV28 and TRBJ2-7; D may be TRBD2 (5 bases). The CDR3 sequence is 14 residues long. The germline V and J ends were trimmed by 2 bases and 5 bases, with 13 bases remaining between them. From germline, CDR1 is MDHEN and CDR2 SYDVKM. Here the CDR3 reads CASSLISEGHEQYF. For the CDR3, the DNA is TGTGCCAGCAGTTTAATTTCAGAGGGCCACGAGCAGTACTTC.

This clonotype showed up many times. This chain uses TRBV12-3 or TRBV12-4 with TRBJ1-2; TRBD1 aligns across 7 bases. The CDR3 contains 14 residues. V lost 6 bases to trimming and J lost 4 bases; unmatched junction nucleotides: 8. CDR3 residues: CASRSDRAIYGYTF. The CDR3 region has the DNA TGTGCCAGCAGATCCGACAGGGCAATCTATGGCTACACCTTC.

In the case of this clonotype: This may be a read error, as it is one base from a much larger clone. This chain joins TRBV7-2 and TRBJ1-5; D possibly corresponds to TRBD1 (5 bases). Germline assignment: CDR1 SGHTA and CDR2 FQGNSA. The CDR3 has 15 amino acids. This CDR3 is CASSQAGGVGQRQHF. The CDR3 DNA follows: TGTGCCAGCAGTCAAGCGGGGGGGGTAGGGCAGCGCCAGCATTTT.

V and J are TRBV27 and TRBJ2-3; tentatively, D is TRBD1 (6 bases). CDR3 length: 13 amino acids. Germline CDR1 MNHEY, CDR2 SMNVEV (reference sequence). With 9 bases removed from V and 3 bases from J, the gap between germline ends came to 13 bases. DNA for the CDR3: TGTGCCAGTCAGCTTAGGGGGACAGATACGCAGTATTTT. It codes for CASQLRGTDTQYF.

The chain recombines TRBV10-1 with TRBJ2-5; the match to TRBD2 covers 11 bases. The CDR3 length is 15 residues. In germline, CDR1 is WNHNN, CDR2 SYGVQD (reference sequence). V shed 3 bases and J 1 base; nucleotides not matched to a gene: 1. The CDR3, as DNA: TGCGCCAGCAGTGAAGGACTAGCGGGCCAAGAGACCCAGTACTTC. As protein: CASSEGLAGQETQYF.

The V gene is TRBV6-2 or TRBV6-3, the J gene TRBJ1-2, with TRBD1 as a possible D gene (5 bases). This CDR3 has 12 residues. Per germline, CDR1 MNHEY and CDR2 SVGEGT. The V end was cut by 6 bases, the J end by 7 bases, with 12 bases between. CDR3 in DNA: TGTGCCAGCAGAACCGGGACGGGTGGCTACACCTTC. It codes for CASRTGTGGYTF.

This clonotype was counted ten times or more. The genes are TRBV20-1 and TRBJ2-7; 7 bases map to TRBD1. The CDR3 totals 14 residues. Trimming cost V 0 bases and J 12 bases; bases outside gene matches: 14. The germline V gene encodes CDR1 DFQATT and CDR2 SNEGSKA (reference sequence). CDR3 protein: CSARETAGQEYLYF. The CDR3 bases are TGCAGTGCTAGAGAAACTGCCGGACAGGAGTACCTGTACTTC.

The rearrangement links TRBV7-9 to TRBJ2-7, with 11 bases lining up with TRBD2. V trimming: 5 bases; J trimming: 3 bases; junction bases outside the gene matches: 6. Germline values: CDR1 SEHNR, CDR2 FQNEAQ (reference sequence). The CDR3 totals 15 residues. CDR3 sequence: CASSITSGSNYEQYF. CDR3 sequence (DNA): TGTGCCAGCAGCATAACTAGCGGGAGCAACTACGAGCAGTACTTC.

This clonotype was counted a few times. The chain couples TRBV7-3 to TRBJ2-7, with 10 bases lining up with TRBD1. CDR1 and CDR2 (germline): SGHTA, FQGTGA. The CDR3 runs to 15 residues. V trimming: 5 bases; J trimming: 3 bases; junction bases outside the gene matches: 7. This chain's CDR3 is CASSPTWDRGYEQYF. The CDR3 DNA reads TGTGCCAGCAGCCCGACTTGGGACAGGGGCTACGAGCAGTACTTC.

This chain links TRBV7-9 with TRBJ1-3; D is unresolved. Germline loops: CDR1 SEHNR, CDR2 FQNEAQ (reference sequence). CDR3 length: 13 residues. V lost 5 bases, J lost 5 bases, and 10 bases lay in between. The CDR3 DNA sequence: TGTGCCAGCAGCCCCGACGGTCGAAACACCATATATTTT. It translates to CASSPDGRNTIYF.

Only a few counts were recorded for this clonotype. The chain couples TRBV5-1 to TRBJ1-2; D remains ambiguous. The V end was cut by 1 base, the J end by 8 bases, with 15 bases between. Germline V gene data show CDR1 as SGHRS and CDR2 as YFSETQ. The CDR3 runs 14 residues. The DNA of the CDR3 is TGCGCCAGCAGCTTGCATACCCGGGAATCCGGCTACACCTTC. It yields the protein CASSLHTRESGYTF.

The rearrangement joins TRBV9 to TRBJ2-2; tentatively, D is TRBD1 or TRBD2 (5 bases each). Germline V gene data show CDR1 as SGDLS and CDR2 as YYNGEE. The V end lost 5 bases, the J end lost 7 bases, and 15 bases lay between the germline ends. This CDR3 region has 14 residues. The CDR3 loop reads CASRRDPGSGELFF. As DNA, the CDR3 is TGTGCCAGCAGACGGGACCCCGGCAGCGGGGAGCTGTTTTTT.

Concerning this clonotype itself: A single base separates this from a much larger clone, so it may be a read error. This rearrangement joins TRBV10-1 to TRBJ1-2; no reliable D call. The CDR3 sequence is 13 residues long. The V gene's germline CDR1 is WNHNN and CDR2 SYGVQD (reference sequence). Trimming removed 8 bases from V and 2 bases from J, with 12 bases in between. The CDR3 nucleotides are TGCGCCAGCGGTGCGGGCAAAAACTATGGCTACACCTTC. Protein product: CASGAGKNYGYTF.

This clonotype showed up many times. The CDR3 DNA is TGCGCCAGCAGCTTGGGGGACAGGGAAATTAACGAGCAGTACTTC. Its protein is CASSLGDREINEQYF. This rearrangement joins TRBV5-1 to TRBJ2-7, with 9 bases fitting TRBD1. Germline V CDR1 and CDR2: SGHRS, YFSETQ. After removal of 0 bases from V and 5 bases from J, the junction contained 6 bases not matched to a gene. CDR3 length equals 15 residues.

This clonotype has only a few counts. Here the CDR3 reads CASSLLAEREGRYF. CDR3 nucleotide sequence: TGTGCCAGCAGCCTCCTCGCCGAGCGGGAGGGCCGGTATTTT. V gene TRBV3-1 combines with J gene TRBJ2-3, with TRBD2 matching 10 bases. V shed 4 bases and J 14 bases; nucleotides not matched to a gene: 12. The CDR3 extends over 14 amino acids. Germline CDR1 reads LGHDT; CDR2 reads YNNKEL (reference sequence).

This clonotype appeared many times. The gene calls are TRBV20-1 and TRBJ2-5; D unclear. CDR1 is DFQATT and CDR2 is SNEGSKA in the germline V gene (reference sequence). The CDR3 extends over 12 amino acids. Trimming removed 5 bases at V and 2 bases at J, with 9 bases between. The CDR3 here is CSAGKPQETQYF. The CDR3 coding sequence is TGCAGTGCTGGAAAGCCTCAAGAGACCCAGTACTTC.

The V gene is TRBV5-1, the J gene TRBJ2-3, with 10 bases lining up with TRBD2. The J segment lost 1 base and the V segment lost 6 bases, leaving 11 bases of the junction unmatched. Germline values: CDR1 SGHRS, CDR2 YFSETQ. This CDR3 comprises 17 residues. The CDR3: CASKLAGNMIGTDTQYF. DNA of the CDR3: TGCGCCAGCAAACTAGCGGGAAATATGATAGGCACAGATACGCAGTATTTT.

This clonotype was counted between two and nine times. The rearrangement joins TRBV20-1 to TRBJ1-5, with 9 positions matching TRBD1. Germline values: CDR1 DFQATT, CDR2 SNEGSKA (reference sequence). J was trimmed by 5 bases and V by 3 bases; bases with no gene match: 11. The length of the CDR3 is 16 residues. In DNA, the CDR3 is TGCAGTGCTAGGGGGAACAGGGGGCGCAGAGATCAGCCCCAGCATTTT. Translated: CSARGNRGRRDQPQHF.

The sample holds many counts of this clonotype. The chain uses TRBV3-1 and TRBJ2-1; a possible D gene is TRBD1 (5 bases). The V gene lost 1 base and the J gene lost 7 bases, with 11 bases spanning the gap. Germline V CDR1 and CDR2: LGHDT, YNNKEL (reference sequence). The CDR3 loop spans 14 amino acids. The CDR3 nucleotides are TGTGCCAGCAGCCAAGCCCAGACAGTGAATGAGCAGTTCTTC. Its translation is CASSQAQTVNEQFF.

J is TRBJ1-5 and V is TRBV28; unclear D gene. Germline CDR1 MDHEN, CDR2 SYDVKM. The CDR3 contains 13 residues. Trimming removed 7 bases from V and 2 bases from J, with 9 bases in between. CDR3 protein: CASMSRRNQPQHF. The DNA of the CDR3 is TGTGCCAGCATGAGTCGTCGCAATCAGCCCCAGCATTTT.

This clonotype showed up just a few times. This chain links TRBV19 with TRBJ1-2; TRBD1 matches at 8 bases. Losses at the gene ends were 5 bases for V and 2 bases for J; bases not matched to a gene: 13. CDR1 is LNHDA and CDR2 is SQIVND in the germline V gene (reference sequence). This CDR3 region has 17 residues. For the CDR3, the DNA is TGTGCCAGTAGTCCCCGGGACAGGAGAATTCTGAACTATGGCTACACCTTC. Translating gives CASSPRDRRILNYGYTF.